The rows below give T cell receptor beta chains drawn from one sample of a study of T cell responses to AZD1222 COVID-19 vaccine. Clones were sequenced by immunoSEQ multiplex PCR, and TCRdb holds only the in-frame ones, with some missing. The profile shows about 160,000 clones, around 93% of them singletons. The sequenced sample was peripheral blood, obtained on day 0 of AZD1222 vaccination. The receptors come from an adult in good health. Each CDR3 is given with its conserved first and last residue. D genes are given only for firm matches. Not every row has a clone size; where given, it reads once, few, many or a size class.

v_call: TRBV30; j_call: TRBJ2-5; d_call: .; clone_size: few; cdr3_nt: TGTGCCTGGTCTCGGACAGGAACCTGGGGGGCCCAGTACTTC; cdr3_aa: CAWSRTGTWGAQYF
v_call: TRBV27; j_call: TRBJ2-1; d_call: .; clone_size: .; cdr3_nt: TGTGCCAGCAGTGGGGTACAGGGACATAATGAGCAGTTCTTC; cdr3_aa: CASSGVQGHNEQFF
v_call: TRBV14; j_call: TRBJ2-7; d_call: .; clone_size: .; cdr3_nt: TGTGCCAGCAGCCTCTCCGGGCCGGCCTACGAGCAGTACTTC; cdr3_aa: CASSLSGPAYEQYF
v_call: TRBV7-9; j_call: TRBJ2-3; d_call: .; clone_size: .; cdr3_nt: TGTGCCAGCAGCTTAAGGGGCGCAATCTACAACCGCACAGATACGCAGTATTTT; cdr3_aa: CASSLRGAIYNRTDTQYF
v_call: TRBV3-1/TRBV3-2; j_call: TRBJ2-7; d_call: .; clone_size: .; cdr3_nt: TGTGCCAGCAGCCAAGGACAGACTCGGGGGGCCGAGCAGTACTTC; cdr3_aa: CASSQGQTRGAEQYF
v_call: TRBV24-1; j_call: TRBJ2-1; d_call: TRBD2; clone_size: .; cdr3_nt: TGTGCCACCAGTGATTTCGCGACTAGCGGGAGGAATGAGCAGTTCTTC; cdr3_aa: CATSDFATSGRNEQFF
v_call: TRBV7-2; j_call: TRBJ1-6; d_call: .; clone_size: few; cdr3_nt: TGTGCCAGCAGCCCGAGGACTGGGTATAATTCACCCCTCCACTTT; cdr3_aa: CASSPRTGYNSPLHF
v_call: TRBV30; j_call: TRBJ1-6; d_call: .; clone_size: .; cdr3_nt: TGTGCCTGGAGTGTACTCGGGAAAGGCACGGCAAATTCACCCCTCCACTTT; cdr3_aa: CAWSVLGKGTANSPLHF
v_call: TRBV6-5; j_call: TRBJ2-7; d_call: .; clone_size: .; cdr3_nt: TGTGCCAGCTCCAGGACCGTCTCCTACGAGCAGTACTTC; cdr3_aa: CASSRTVSYEQYF
v_call: TRBV19; j_call: TRBJ2-1; d_call: .; clone_size: .; cdr3_nt: TGTGCCAGTAGTATGAACGCTGGCTCCTACAATGAGCAGTTCTTC; cdr3_aa: CASSMNAGSYNEQFF
v_call: TRBV7-3; j_call: TRBJ2-2; d_call: .; clone_size: few; cdr3_nt: TGTGCCAGCAGCCTCGGGACCACGAACACCGGGGAGCTGTTTTTT; cdr3_aa: CASSLGTTNTGELFF
v_call: TRBV29-1; j_call: TRBJ2-2; d_call: .; clone_size: .; cdr3_nt: TGCAGCGCCACCGGGACCCCTAACACCGGGGAGCTGTTTTTT; cdr3_aa: CSATGTPNTGELFF
v_call: TRBV3-1/TRBV3-2; j_call: TRBJ2-7; d_call: .; clone_size: .; cdr3_nt: TGTGCCAGCAGCCAAGATAACTACGAGCAGTACTTC; cdr3_aa: CASSQDNYEQYF
v_call: TRBV27; j_call: TRBJ2-3; d_call: .; clone_size: .; cdr3_nt: TGTGCCAGCAGTTCCCCGGGCAAGACAGATACGCAGTATTTT; cdr3_aa: CASSSPGKTDTQYF
v_call: TRBV6-5; j_call: TRBJ1-2; d_call: .; clone_size: .; cdr3_nt: TGTGCCAGCAGGCCAGAGTCTCCTTATGGCTACACCTTC; cdr3_aa: CASRPESPYGYTF
v_call: TRBV2; j_call: TRBJ2-1; d_call: TRBD1; clone_size: .; cdr3_nt: TGTGCCAGCAGGACAGGGACGAAGGTAAATGAGCAGTTCTTC; cdr3_aa: CASRTGTKVNEQFF
v_call: TRBV30; j_call: TRBJ2-1; d_call: .; clone_size: .; cdr3_nt: TGTGCCTGGAGTTTATCGCGTGCGAATGAGCAGTTCTTC; cdr3_aa: CAWSLSRANEQFF
v_call: TRBV30; j_call: TRBJ1-3; d_call: .; clone_size: .; cdr3_nt: TGTGCCTGCGGGGGCTCTGGAAACACCATATATTTT; cdr3_aa: CACGGSGNTIYF
v_call: TRBV10-3; j_call: TRBJ2-2; d_call: TRBD2; clone_size: .; cdr3_nt: TGTGCCATCAGTGAACGGGGACTAGAAGGGGCCGGGGAGCTGTTTTTT; cdr3_aa: CAISERGLEGAGELFF
v_call: TRBV29-1; j_call: TRBJ1-4; d_call: .; clone_size: .; cdr3_nt: TGCAGCGCTACAGGGAACGATGAAAAACTGTTTTTT; cdr3_aa: CSATGNDEKLFF
v_call: TRBV6-2/TRBV6-3; j_call: TRBJ1-1; d_call: .; clone_size: .; cdr3_nt: TGTGCCAGCAGTTACCCAGGGAGGACTGAAGCTTTCTTT; cdr3_aa: CASSYPGRTEAFF
v_call: TRBV30; j_call: TRBJ2-7; d_call: TRBD1; clone_size: .; cdr3_nt: TGTGCCTGGAGGGACAGGGGTATGTACTTC; cdr3_aa: CAWRDRGMYF
v_call: TRBV4-1; j_call: TRBJ2-1; d_call: .; clone_size: .; cdr3_nt: TGCGCCAGCAGCCAAGAAAACGGGAGATCTGAGCAGTTCTTC; cdr3_aa: CASSQENGRSEQFF
v_call: TRBV5-1; j_call: TRBJ2-5; d_call: TRBD2; clone_size: once; cdr3_nt: TGCGCCAGCAGCCCGAACCCGACGGGACTAGCGGAAGAGACCCAGTACTTC; cdr3_aa: CASSPNPTGLAEETQYF
v_call: TRBV28; j_call: TRBJ1-2; d_call: .; clone_size: once; cdr3_nt: TGTGCCAGCAGTTTCGCGGCGAGGGGGAATCCCTATGGCTACACCTTC; cdr3_aa: CASSFAARGNPYGYTF
v_call: TRBV27; j_call: TRBJ1-2; d_call: TRBD1; clone_size: few; cdr3_nt: TGTGCCAGCAGTTTAAGGGGGACAGCTACCCGGGGCTACACCTTC; cdr3_aa: CASSLRGTATRGYTF
v_call: TRBV3-1/TRBV3-2; j_call: TRBJ2-5; d_call: .; clone_size: .; cdr3_nt: TGTGCCAGCAGCCCCCTATACAGGGCAGAGACCCAGTACTTC; cdr3_aa: CASSPLYRAETQYF
v_call: TRBV7-3; j_call: TRBJ2-1; d_call: TRBD2; clone_size: .; cdr3_nt: TGTGCCAGCAGCCCGGGACTAGCGGGAGTCAACGAGCAGTTCTTC; cdr3_aa: CASSPGLAGVNEQFF
v_call: TRBV10-1; j_call: TRBJ1-3; d_call: .; clone_size: .; cdr3_nt: TGCGCCACTCTCCTCAGGGATTCCGGAAACACCATATATTTT; cdr3_aa: CATLLRDSGNTIYF
v_call: TRBV5-1; j_call: TRBJ2-1; d_call: TRBD1; clone_size: once; cdr3_nt: TGCGCCAGCGGCCGGGACAGGGTTTACAATGAGCAGTTCTTC; cdr3_aa: CASGRDRVYNEQFF
v_call: TRBV5-1; j_call: TRBJ1-2; d_call: .; clone_size: .; cdr3_nt: TGCGCCAGCAGCCGTTCACCACCCGGCGATGGCTACACCTTC; cdr3_aa: CASSRSPPGDGYTF
v_call: TRBV7-2; j_call: TRBJ2-7; d_call: .; clone_size: .; cdr3_nt: TGTGCCAGCAGCCCGGACCCTCTTACCTACGAGCAGTACTTC; cdr3_aa: CASSPDPLTYEQYF
v_call: TRBV27; j_call: TRBJ2-3; d_call: TRBD1; clone_size: .; cdr3_nt: TGTGCCAGCAGCAGGGACAGGGTTCAGTATGATACGCAGTATTTT; cdr3_aa: CASSRDRVQYDTQYF
v_call: TRBV30; j_call: TRBJ1-1; d_call: .; clone_size: .; cdr3_nt: TGTGCCTGGAGTGTATTGGCTGAAGCTTTCTTT; cdr3_aa: CAWSVLAEAFF
v_call: TRBV7-8; j_call: TRBJ2-1; d_call: .; clone_size: .; cdr3_nt: TGTGCCAGCAGCCTTAGTCTTAGCAATGAGCAGTTCTTC; cdr3_aa: CASSLSLSNEQFF
v_call: TRBV2; j_call: TRBJ1-6; d_call: .; clone_size: once; cdr3_nt: TGTGCCAGCAGTGAGAGGAGCTCCTATAATTCACCCCTCCACTTT; cdr3_aa: CASSERSSYNSPLHF
v_call: TRBV14; j_call: TRBJ2-1; d_call: .; clone_size: once; cdr3_nt: TGTGCCAGCAGCCCGCGCTTGGGTGGACAACAGTTCTTC; cdr3_aa: CASSPRLGGQQFF
v_call: TRBV28; j_call: TRBJ2-1; d_call: .; clone_size: .; cdr3_nt: TGTGCCAGCACGAGCGGGGAGCAGTTCTTC; cdr3_aa: CASTSGEQFF
v_call: TRBV11-2; j_call: TRBJ2-1; d_call: TRBD2; clone_size: .; cdr3_nt: TGTGCCAGCAGCTCCCCCCTCGGGCGGGAGGGCCATCGGCAGTTCTTC; cdr3_aa: CASSSPLGREGHRQFF
v_call: TRBV18; j_call: TRBJ1-5; d_call: TRBD1; clone_size: few; cdr3_nt: TGTGCCAGCTCACCCGAGGGACAGGGAAGGGATCAGCCCCAGCATTTT; cdr3_aa: CASSPEGQGRDQPQHF
v_call: TRBV4-2; j_call: TRBJ2-5; d_call: .; clone_size: .; cdr3_nt: TGTGCCAGCAGCCCCTCCGGGGGACAATCGGCCCAGTACTTC; cdr3_aa: CASSPSGGQSAQYF
v_call: TRBV27; j_call: TRBJ2-3; d_call: TRBD2; clone_size: .; cdr3_nt: TGTGCCGTGTCGGGGGGGCCAGATACGCAGTATTTT; cdr3_aa: CAVSGGPDTQYF
v_call: TRBV2; j_call: TRBJ2-3; d_call: TRBD1; clone_size: once; cdr3_nt: TGTGCCAGCAGTGGGGACAGATCAAACACAGATACGCAGTATTTT; cdr3_aa: CASSGDRSNTDTQYF
v_call: TRBV6-5; j_call: TRBJ2-2; d_call: .; clone_size: .; cdr3_nt: TGTGCCAGCAGTTACCCCGGTACCGGGGAGCTGTTTTTT; cdr3_aa: CASSYPGTGELFF
v_call: TRBV24-1; j_call: TRBJ2-3; d_call: .; clone_size: .; cdr3_nt: TGTGCCACCAGTGATTTTAGGTGGTCAGATACGCAGTATTTT; cdr3_aa: CATSDFRWSDTQYF
v_call: TRBV21-1; j_call: TRBJ1-5; d_call: .; clone_size: .; cdr3_nt: TGTGCCAGCAGCACCGAGGGACAGGGGCTTGGCCAGCCCCAGCATTTT; cdr3_aa: CASSTEGQGLGQPQHF
v_call: TRBV27; j_call: TRBJ2-5; d_call: .; clone_size: once; cdr3_nt: TGTGCCAGCAGTTCGGCCCAGGGCGATGCTAAGACCCAGTACTTC; cdr3_aa: CASSSAQGDAKTQYF
v_call: TRBV7-6; j_call: TRBJ2-7; d_call: TRBD2; clone_size: .; cdr3_nt: TGTGCCAGCAGCTTAGTCCTAGCGGGAGGGGCCCACGAGCAGTACTTC; cdr3_aa: CASSLVLAGGAHEQYF
v_call: TRBV28; j_call: TRBJ2-7; d_call: TRBD1; clone_size: .; cdr3_nt: TGTGCCAGCCACGGGACAGGGAACTACGAGCAGTACTTC; cdr3_aa: CASHGTGNYEQYF
v_call: TRBV5-1; j_call: TRBJ2-1; d_call: .; clone_size: .; cdr3_nt: TGCGCCAGCAGCTTCCTCCCCGGCCCGTCCCGGTCCCGGGGGTACAATGAGCAGTTCTTC; cdr3_aa: CASSFLPGPSRSRGYNEQFF